This TCR beta chain was obtained from a study of human T cells and chemical hapten exposure (dated by TCRdb to the early 2020s). At the level of the whole study: For sensitization, 2% DPC in acetone was applied to a roughly 2 cm by roughly 2 cm area of upper inner arm skin. Under 30 alopecia patients gave blood for TCR sequencing at one to four time points (pre-sensitization, 2, 6 and 24 weeks). From each blood RNA sample, both TCR alpha and TCR beta chains were sequenced. The libraries were sequenced as a pool, and the TCR yield per sample differed mostly because of small variations in library volumes within the pool. The mostly female patient cohort included alopecia areata with under or over 50% scalp involvement, alopecia totalis and alopecia universalis. Weekly therapeutic DPC doses were additionally applied to the scalp of patients throughout the approximately 24-week study period. This study followed changes in the peripheral blood TCR repertoire in vivo during primary and secondary sensitization of alopecia patients to the hapten diphenylcyclopropenone (DPC). Patch testing was done on the upper back using Finn chambers containing 0.01% DPC, and results were scored after 6 days according to International Contact Dermatitis Research Group standards. Patient blood was sampled pre-sensitization (week 0) and at 2, 6 and about 24 weeks after DPC sensitization. Results and caveats for the whole study, not just this receptor: Repeated subsampling changed both the strength of the expansion versus patch-test correlation and the threshold at which the correlation became significant. Patch test score correlated positively with the number of PT1 expanded TCRs, reaching significance at thresholds 8, 16 and 32 but not at 4. Because every patient had alopecia, a presumed autoimmune disease, the patients' immune response might differ from that of healthy individuals. No change with DPC sensitization was found in the number of TCRs above 1 in 1000 frequency, and no evidence of global repertoire structure alterations was found. Significantly more large CDR3 similarity clusters were formed by expanded TCRs than by pre-sensitization or healthy control sets, consistent with antigen-driven responses.

This clonotype appeared a few times. Its target antigen remains unknown. Base qualities are missing; no much larger clone stands one base away. Including the terminal cysteine and phenylalanine, the CDR3 comprises 14 residues. Of all the DNA, just the CDR3 is kept, 42 bases in frame from base 1. The germline V end is reduced by 2 bases and the J end by 7 bases; junction bases left unmatched: 6. The germline V gene encodes CDR1 SGHRS and CDR2 YFSETQ. Read against the paper, the sample's time point label means: pre-sensitization, week 0. Reading the label with the study, this specimen's treatment or condition is: therapeutic diphenylcyclopropenone sensitization with weekly scalp DPC. Unfractionated whole blood was collected in Tempus Blood RNA tubes, and total RNA was extracted from that blood. At every patch-test visit, the blood draw took place before the patch test was put on. Patients were eligible if aged 18 to 70, diagnosed with alopecia and judged suitable for DPC therapy, and pregnant patients were excluded.

The library was produced with RACE. TCRdb shows the sequencer as NextSeq 500. Library preparation attached unique molecular identifiers to individual cDNA molecules for quantitative, reproducible TCR counting. In the source study's methods: A median of roughly 99,000 TCRs per sample was observed, with a range of about 20,000 to 700,000. V, J and CDR3 annotation of the TCR reads was performed with the Decombinator software suite. Every sample was subsampled to the same number of TCRs (28,000) for the PS versus PT1 abundance plots. Expanded TCRs were defined as absent before sensitization and observed at least eight times at the 2-week time point. TCRdb trimmed public reads at Q25 via fastp, called clones via MiXCR and kept in-frame beta chains. Identical CDR3 protein sequences are pooled into one entry, listed with their most common genes and DNA. V and J calls and clone size were set by TCRdb, not the authors. The sample table lists tens of thousands of distinct CDR3 sequences, under 13% of them with a count of one. The biggest ten clones account for about 28% of the sample.

This receptor was identified in a man in his forties or fifties with alopecia areata. Some clones in this sample may be carry-over from other donors' samples. Sequencing was performed on whole blood, taken in connection with sensitization to the hapten diphenylcyclopropenone (DPC). Recombination connected TRBV5-1 to TRBJ2-1, with 7 central nucleotides matching TRBD2. The DNA sequence reads TGCGCCAGCAGCTTTCTGGCTAGCGGTAATGAGCAGTTCTTC. Its amino acids are CASSFLASGNEQFF.